This T cell receptor (beta chain) was sequenced during a study of long-term antiretroviral therapy in people with HIV. With survey level as its setting, the immunoSEQ assay was v3.0. The method was immunoSEQ multiplex PCR; TCRdb's version includes in-frame clones alone and lacks a portion of them. The top ten clones hold roughly 7% of a sample with about 24,000 clones, just over 85% of them seen once. People in the study who had HIV all got their treatment in the United States. This TCR came from a young woman with HIV. The sample consisted of unsorted PBMCs, taken 1.8 years before starting antiretroviral therapy.

CDR3 protein: CAWKLEAFRETQYF. As DNA, the CDR3 is TGTGCCTGGAAGCTAGAGGCCTTCAGGGAGACCCAGTACTTC. The J gene is TRBJ2-5, the V gene TRBV30; D uncertain. The CDR3 contains 14 residues. V was clipped by 4 bases and J by 5 bases, with 17 bases between them. Per the germline V gene, CDR1 is GTSNPN and CDR2 is SVGIG (reference sequence).